The 20 T cell receptor beta chains reported below all come from one sample, sequenced in a study of blood T cell repertoires in COVID-19. Generated by immunoSEQ multiplex PCR, the TCRdb table keeps only in-frame clones and is missing some. The table lists fewer than 400,000 clones, roughly nine tenths of them singletons. The specimen was PBMCs or T cells enriched from blood (not recorded which). The origin of the receptors is a woman in her thirties who had recovered from COVID-19.

This rearrangement joins TRBV5-1 to TRBJ2-1; 7 bases align to TRBD2. This CDR3 region has 16 residues. The V gene end was trimmed by 3 bases and the J gene end by 0 bases; junction bases not matched to a gene: 6. The germline V gene encodes CDR1 SGHRS and CDR2 YFSETQ. This CDR3 reads CASSWTLATSYNEQFF. The CDR3 region has the DNA TGCGCCAGCAGCTGGACACTAGCGACCTCCTACAATGAGCAGTTCTTC.

J is TRBJ1-6 and V is TRBV27; 10 bases match TRBD1. With 7 bases clipped from V and 10 bases from J, the junction kept 7 bases outside the gene matches. Germline V gene data show CDR1 as MNHEY and CDR2 as SMNVEV (reference sequence). This CDR3 is 14 amino acids long. Here the CDR3 reads CASTRDRGRSPLHF. CDR3 sequence (DNA): TGTGCCAGCACCAGGGACAGGGGCCGCTCACCCCTCCACTTT.

The chain recombines TRBV28 with TRBJ2-7, with TRBD2 matching 7 bases. The J segment lost 3 bases and the V segment lost 1 base, leaving 6 bases of the junction unmatched. This CDR3 comprises 15 residues. CDR1 and CDR2 (germline): MDHEN, SYDVKM. The CDR3 reads CASSLLASGYYEQYF. The CDR3 DNA is TGTGCCAGCAGTTTATTGGCTAGCGGATACTACGAGCAGTACTTC.

V gene TRBV30 combines with J gene TRBJ1-1; D ambiguous. The V gene lost 4 bases and the J gene lost 1 base, with 10 bases spanning the gap. The CDR3 consists of 13 residues. Looked up from germline, CDR1 is GTSNPN and CDR2 is SVGIG (reference sequence). CDR3 in amino acids: CAWMELGNTEAFF. DNA of the CDR3: TGTGCCTGGATGGAGTTAGGGAACACTGAAGCTTTCTTT.

V gene TRBV7-3 combines with J gene TRBJ2-3; 7 nucleotides agree with TRBD1. Germline V lookup: CDR1 SGHTA, CDR2 FQGTGA. The V gene end was trimmed by 1 base and the J gene end by 1 base; junction bases not matched to a gene: 5. This CDR3 contains 16 residues. The CDR3 reads CASSLIRGPGTDTQYF. The CDR3, as DNA: TGTGCCAGCAGCTTAATAAGGGGGCCTGGCACAGATACGCAGTATTTT.

Comment on this clone: One junction end does not reproduce the germline sequence, and a read error may be involved. V usage is TRBV10-3 and J usage is TRBJ2-3, with 12 nucleotides matching TRBD1. The CDR3 consists of 15 residues. From germline, CDR1 is ENHRY and CDR2 SYGVKD. In DNA form, the CDR3 reads TGTGTCATCACCTCGGGACAGGGGGCCATAGATACGCAGTATTTT. Its protein product is CVITSGQGAIDTQYF.

The V and J genes are TRBV28 and TRBJ2-3; 10 positions agree with TRBD1. Germline CDR1 is MDHEN and CDR2 is SYDVKM. Trimming at V came to 3 bases and at J to 3 bases, leaving 15 bases not matched to a gene. This CDR3 spans 19 amino acids. CDR3 residues: CASSFLQVRDRGGTDTQYF. The CDR3 nucleotides are TGTGCCAGCAGTTTCCTACAGGTCCGGGACAGGGGAGGGACAGATACGCAGTATTTT.

This chain joins TRBV18 and TRBJ2-5; TRBD2 is a possible D gene (5 bases). Germline lookup yields CDR1 KGHSH and CDR2 LQKENI. This CDR3 has 16 amino acids. The germline V and J ends were trimmed by 3 bases and 5 bases, with 19 bases remaining between them. As DNA, the CDR3 is TGTGCCAGCTCACCGCCGAAGGGAGCCTTTTTCGAGACCCAGTACTTC. Translated: CASSPPKGAFFETQYF.

This chain links TRBV10-3 with TRBJ2-3; D possibly corresponds to TRBD1 (6 bases). V was cut by 8 bases and J by 0 bases, with 6 bases left in between. The CDR3 runs 12 residues. Germline values: CDR1 ENHRY, CDR2 SYGVKD. CDR3 sequence reads: CAIGTSTDTQYF. The DNA for the CDR3 is TGTGCCATCGGGACAAGCACAGATACGCAGTATTTT.

The chain employs TRBV7-9 and TRBJ1-1, with a tentative D call TRBD1 (6 bases). The CDR3 is 13 amino acids. V was shortened by 6 bases and J by 5 bases, with 13 bases between the two germline ends. The germline V gene has CDR1 SEHNR and CDR2 FQNEAQ (reference sequence). DNA of the CDR3: TGTGCCAGCAGACCGCAGGGGAGAACTGAAGCTTTCTTT. It encodes CASRPQGRTEAFF.

V gene TRBV6-6 combines with J gene TRBJ2-2; D unresolved. Trimming took off 0 bases at V and 5 bases at J, with 7 bases between the two ends. Germline V gene lookup returns CDR1 MNHNY and CDR2 SVGAGI (reference sequence). The CDR3 is 14 residues long. In nucleotides, the CDR3 is TGTGCCAGCAGTTACTCAGCGACTACCGGGGAGCTGTTTTTT. Its protein product is CASSYSATTGELFF.

The chain has TRBV30 and TRBJ1-4; D unresolved. The germline CDR1 and CDR2 sequences are GTSNPN and SVGIG (reference sequence). The V end was cut by 4 bases, the J end by 0 bases, with 9 bases between. CDR3 length: 14 residues. The CDR3 DNA reads TGTGCCTGGAATCGAGGTGCAACTAATGAAAAACTGTTTTTT. Translation: CAWNRGATNEKLFF. Variable domain in full (rest from reference TRBV30 and TRBJ1-4): SQTIHQWPATLVQPVGSPLSLECTVEGTSNPNLYWYRQAAGRGLQLLFYSVGIGQISSEVPQNLSASRPQDRQFILSSKKLLLSDSGFYLCAWNRGATNEKLFFGSGTQLSVL.

In the case of this clone: The same CDR3 is also encoded by other DNA sequences in this sample. The chain links TRBV3-1 (or the pseudogene TRBV3-2) to TRBJ1-5; a possible D gene is TRBD1 (6 bases). The length of the CDR3 is 15 residues. CDR1 and CDR2 from the germline V gene are LGHDT and YNNKEL (reference sequence). V lost 1 base, J lost 2 bases, and 9 bases lay in between. This CDR3 is CASSQGGGRNQPQHF. The CDR3 DNA sequence: TGTGCCAGCAGCCAAGGGGGGGGCCGCAATCAGCCCCAGCATTTT.

This chain links TRBV7-8 with TRBJ2-3; tentatively, D is TRBD2 (5 bases). Germline V gene sequence: CDR1 SGHVS, CDR2 FQNEAQ. The V end was cut by 1 base, the J end by 3 bases, with 8 bases between. The CDR3 totals 14 residues. Here the CDR3 DNA reads TGTGCCAGCAGCTTAGAAGCGGAGACAGATACGCAGTATTTT. This gives the protein CASSLEAETDTQYF.

The chain uses TRBV30 and TRBJ1-5, with D unresolved. This CDR3 has 12 residues. CDR1 GTSNPN and CDR2 SVGIG come from the germline V gene (reference sequence). Trimming took 2 bases from V and 7 from J, leaving 9 bases between them. CDR3 DNA: TGTGCCTGGAGTATTGGAGGCCAGCCCCAGCATTTT. Protein product: CAWSIGGQPQHF. The full variable domain, its missing parts supplied by reference TRBV30 and TRBJ1-5, is SQTIHQWPATLVQPVGSPLSLECTVEGTSNPNLYWYRQAAGRGLQLLFYSVGIGQISSEVPQNLSASRPQDRQFILSSKKLLLSDSGFYLCAWSIGGQPQHFGDGTRLSIL.

The chain has TRBV4-1 and TRBJ2-1, with TRBD1 matching over 7 bases. V trimming: 5 bases; J trimming: 6 bases; junction bases outside the gene matches: 13. The CDR3 loop spans 16 amino acids. Germline V gene data show CDR1 as MGHRA and CDR2 as YSYEKL. The CDR3 nucleotides read TGCGCCAGCAGCTTGGATTTGGCAGGGGGTTTCAATGAGCAGTTCTTC. The encoded protein is CASSLDLAGGFNEQFF.

The V and J genes are TRBV9 and TRBJ2-1, with 7 bases that match TRBD1. Germline V gene data show CDR1 as SGDLS and CDR2 as YYNGEE. The CDR3 is 16 amino acids. V trimming: 4 bases; J trimming: 6 bases; junction bases outside the gene matches: 13. CDR3 loop: CASSSRGGGFGNEQFF. The CDR3 DNA sequence: TGTGCCAGCAGCTCCCGAGGGGGCGGGTTTGGCAATGAGCAGTTCTTC.

J is TRBJ2-7 and V is TRBV29-1; 9 bases are shared with TRBD1. V gave up 5 bases and J gave up 4 bases; unmatched junction bases: 9. The CDR3 consists of 14 residues. Germline V CDR1 and CDR2: SQVTM, ANQGSEA. The CDR3 DNA sequence: TGCAGCGTTTTGCCCGGGACAGGGCAGTACGAGCAGTACTTC. Encoded protein: CSVLPGTGQYEQYF.

This chain uses TRBV14 with TRBJ2-2, with 8 bases fitting TRBD2. Germline V gene data show CDR1 as SGHDN and CDR2 as FVKESK. This CDR3 comprises 15 residues. Trimming at V came to 6 bases and at J to 6 bases, leaving 9 bases not matched to a gene. The CDR3 sequence is CASRLSGRFSGELFF. For the CDR3, the DNA is TGTGCCAGCAGACTGAGCGGGAGATTTTCCGGGGAGCTGTTTTTT.

V is TRBV4-2 and J is TRBJ1-2, with D unclear. V was trimmed by 1 base and J by 4 bases, leaving 7 bases between them. Germline V gives CDR1 LGHNA, CDR2 YNFKEQ. The CDR3 runs 13 residues. The CDR3 spells CASSQALSYGYTF. The CDR3, as DNA: TGTGCCAGCAGCCAAGCACTGAGCTATGGCTACACCTTC.